The 5 T cell receptor beta chains below were found in one sample sequenced in a study of blood T cell repertoires in COVID-19. Assay: immunoSEQ multiplex PCR; the TCRdb copy retains only in-frame clones and omits some. This sample yields more than 110,000 clones, of which about 84% are seen a single time; approximately 6.5% belongs to the top ten. The sequenced sample consisted of peripheral blood. These receptors originate from a human donor in a cohort sampled during active COVID-19.

The V and J genes are TRBV28 and TRBJ1-1, with 8 nucleotides matching TRBD1. V was pared by 6 bases and J by 0 bases, with 6 bases of the junction left unmatched. Germline CDR1 and CDR2: MDHEN and SYDVKM. There are 15 residues in the CDR3. This chain's CDR3 is CASSRTGSMNTEAFF. CDR3 coding DNA: TGTGCCAGCAGCCGGACAGGGAGCATGAACACTGAAGCTTTCTTT.

This clone was detected ten times or more. The chain is built from TRBV5-5 and TRBJ1-3, with 9 nucleotides matching TRBD1. CDR3 length: 16 residues. CDR1 is SGHKS and CDR2 is YYEKEE in the germline V gene (reference sequence). V shed 2 bases and J 4 bases; nucleotides not matched to a gene: 7. The CDR3 DNA reads as TGTGCCAGCAGCTTCGCAGGACAGGGGTCCGGAAACACCATATATTTT. Its protein product is CASSFAGQGSGNTIYF.

V gene TRBV11-2 combines with J gene TRBJ2-2; a weak D match, TRBD2 (5 bases). Germline CDR1 and CDR2: SGHAT and FQNNGV. CDR3 length equals 15 residues. Trimming shortened V by 4 bases and J by 7 bases, and 16 bases separated the two germline ends. In DNA form, the CDR3 reads TGTGCCAGCAGCTCCCCGGAGGCATTAGGCGGGGAGCTGTTTTTT. Translation gives CASSSPEALGGELFF.

By its share, this clone is medium-sized. The V and J genes are TRBV7-3 and TRBJ2-3; tentatively, D is TRBD2 (5 bases). V was shortened by 5 bases and J by 4 bases, with 10 bases between the two germline ends. The CDR3 has 13 residues. Germline V CDR1 and CDR2: SGHTA, FQGTGA. The CDR3 is CASSLRGSDTQYF. In DNA, the CDR3 is TGTGCCAGCAGCCTTCGGGGATCAGATACGCAGTATTTT.

This chain joins TRBV5-4 and TRBJ1-2, with D tentatively TRBD1 (5 bases). V lost 2 bases and J 2 bases, leaving 13 bases between the germline ends. The germline gives CDR1 SGHNT, CDR2 YYREEE (reference sequence). The CDR3 totals 15 residues. CDR3 loop: CASSLLQDTNYGYTF. The CDR3 coding sequence is TGTGCCAGCAGCTTATTACAGGACACCAACTATGGCTACACCTTC.